This is a list of T cell receptor beta chains from one sample in a study of cytomegalovirus exposure and HLA in healthy donors. Using immunoSEQ multiplex PCR, the repertoire was profiled, and TCRdb retains in-frame clones only, with some absent. The repertoire includes some 140,000 clones, 70% to 80% of them detected once, and 4% sits in the top ten. Sequences were obtained from PBMCs. The receptors were gathered from a woman in her forties in good health and CMV-seronegative. Each CDR3 is given with its conserved first and last residue. A D gene is named only where the DNA matches it firmly. Clone sizes are given selectively: once, few, many, or a class where the clone is expanded.

>NA|NA|TRBV19|TRBJ2-3
CASVGRTQYF
TGTGCCTCCGTGGGGAGGACGCAGTATTTT
>NA|TRBD1|TRBV29-1|TRBJ1-5
CSASGTGDSNQPQHF
TGCAGCGCCTCCGGGACAGGGGATAGCAATCAGCCCCAGCATTTT
>NA|TRBD1|TRBV28|TRBJ1-2
CASSFGTGGYTF
TGTGCCAGCAGTTTCGGGACAGGCGGCTACACCTTC
>NA|NA|TRBV29-1|TRBJ1-1
CSVEGAVKNTEAFF
TGCAGCGTTGAAGGCGCCGTAAAGAACACTGAAGCTTTCTTT
>few|NA|TRBV4-1|TRBJ2-2
CASSPRREGELFF
TGCGCCAGCAGCCCCAGGAGGGAAGGGGAGCTGTTTTTT
>once|NA|TRBV6-4|TRBJ2-2
CATSAVQGNTGELFF
TGTGCCACCTCGGCCGTGCAGGGCAACACCGGGGAGCTGTTTTTT
>NA|TRBD2|TRBV30|TRBJ2-3
CAGRERITDTQYF
TGTGCCGGGAGGGAGCGCATCACAGATACGCAGTATTTT
>few|NA|TRBV30|TRBJ1-1
CAWSRGGQANTEAFF
TGTGCCTGGAGTAGAGGAGGGCAAGCAAACACTGAAGCTTTCTTT
>NA|NA|TRBV10-3|TRBJ1-5
CAIQTGLNQPQHF
TGTGCCATCCAAACAGGTCTCAATCAGCCCCAGCATTTT
>NA|TRBD1|TRBV7-9|TRBJ1-2
CASSLEGRGYSTF
TGTGCCAGCAGCTTAGAGGGCAGGGGGTACAGCACCTTC
>NA|NA|TRBV2|TRBJ1-1
CASSVPLGQAFF
TGTGCCAGCAGTGTTCCTTTGGGGCAAGCTTTCTTT
>NA|NA|TRBV5-1|TRBJ2-1
CASSLESTEQFF
TGCGCCAGCAGCCTAGAGAGTACTGAGCAGTTCTTC
>few|NA|TRBV6-1|TRBJ2-1
CASSEVTTGEQFF
TGTGCCAGCAGTGAAGTAACAACCGGGGAGCAGTTCTTC
>NA|NA|TRBV28|TRBJ1-2
CASSPTTFRENYGYTF
TGTGCCAGCAGCCCTACGACATTTCGGGAGAACTATGGCTACACCTTC
>NA|NA|TRBV6-6|TRBJ1-1
CASSDSQDEAFF
TGTGCCAGCAGTGATTCACAGGACGAAGCTTTCTTT
>once|NA|TRBV29-1|TRBJ2-1
CSVEALGLHGEQFF
TGCAGCGTTGAAGCCCTAGGACTCCATGGTGAGCAGTTCTTC
>NA|TRBD2|TRBV7-8|TRBJ2-3
CASSLERGGDTQYF
TGTGCCAGCAGCTTAGAGCGGGGGGGGGATACGCAGTATTTT